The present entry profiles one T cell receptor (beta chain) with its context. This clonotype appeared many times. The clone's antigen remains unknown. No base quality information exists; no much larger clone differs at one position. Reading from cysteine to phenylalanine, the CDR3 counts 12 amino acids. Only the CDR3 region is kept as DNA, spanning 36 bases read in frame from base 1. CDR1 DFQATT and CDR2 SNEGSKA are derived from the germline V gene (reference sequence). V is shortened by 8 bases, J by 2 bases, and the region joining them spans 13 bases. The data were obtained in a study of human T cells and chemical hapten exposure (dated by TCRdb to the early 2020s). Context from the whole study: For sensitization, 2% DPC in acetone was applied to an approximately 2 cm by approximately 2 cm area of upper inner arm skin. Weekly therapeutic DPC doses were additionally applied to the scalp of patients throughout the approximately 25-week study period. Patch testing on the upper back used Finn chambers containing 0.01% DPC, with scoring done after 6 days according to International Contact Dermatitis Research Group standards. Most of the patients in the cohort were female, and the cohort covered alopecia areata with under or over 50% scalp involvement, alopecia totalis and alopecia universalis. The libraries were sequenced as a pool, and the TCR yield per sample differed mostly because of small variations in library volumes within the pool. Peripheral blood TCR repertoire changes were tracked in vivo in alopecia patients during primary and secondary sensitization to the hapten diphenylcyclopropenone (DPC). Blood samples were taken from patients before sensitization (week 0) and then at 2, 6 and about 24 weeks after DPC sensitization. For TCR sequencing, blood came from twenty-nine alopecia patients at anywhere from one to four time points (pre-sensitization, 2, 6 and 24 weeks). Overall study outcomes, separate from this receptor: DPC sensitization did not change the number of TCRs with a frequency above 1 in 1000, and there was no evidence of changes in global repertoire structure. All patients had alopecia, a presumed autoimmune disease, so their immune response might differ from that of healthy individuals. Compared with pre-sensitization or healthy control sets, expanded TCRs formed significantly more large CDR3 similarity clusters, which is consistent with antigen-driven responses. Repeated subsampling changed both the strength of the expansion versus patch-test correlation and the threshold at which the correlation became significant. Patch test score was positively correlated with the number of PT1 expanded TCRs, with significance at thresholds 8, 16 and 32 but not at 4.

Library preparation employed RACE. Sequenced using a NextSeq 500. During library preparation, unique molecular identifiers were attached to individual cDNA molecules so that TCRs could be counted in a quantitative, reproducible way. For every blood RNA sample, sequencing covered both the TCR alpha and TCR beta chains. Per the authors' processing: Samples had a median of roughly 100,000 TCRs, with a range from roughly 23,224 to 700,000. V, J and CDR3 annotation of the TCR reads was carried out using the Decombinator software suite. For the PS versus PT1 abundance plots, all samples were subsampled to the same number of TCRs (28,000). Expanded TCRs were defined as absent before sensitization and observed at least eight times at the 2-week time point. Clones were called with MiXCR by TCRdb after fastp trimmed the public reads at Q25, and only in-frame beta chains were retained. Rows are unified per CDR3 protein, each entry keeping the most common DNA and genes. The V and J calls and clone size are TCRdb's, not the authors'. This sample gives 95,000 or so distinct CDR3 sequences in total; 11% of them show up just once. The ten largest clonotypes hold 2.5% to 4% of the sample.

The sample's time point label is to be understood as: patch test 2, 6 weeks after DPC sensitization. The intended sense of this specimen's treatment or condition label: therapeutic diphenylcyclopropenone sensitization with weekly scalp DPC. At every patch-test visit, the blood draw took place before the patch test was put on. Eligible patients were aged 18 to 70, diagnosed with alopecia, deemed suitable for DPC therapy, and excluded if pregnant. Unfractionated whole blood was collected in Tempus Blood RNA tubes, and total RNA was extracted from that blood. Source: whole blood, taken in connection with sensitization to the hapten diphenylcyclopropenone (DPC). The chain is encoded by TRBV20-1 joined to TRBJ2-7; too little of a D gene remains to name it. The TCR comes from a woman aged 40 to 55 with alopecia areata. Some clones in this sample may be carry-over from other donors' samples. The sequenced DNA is TGCAGTTACGCAAAGGAGACCTACGAGCAGTACTTC. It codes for CSYAKETYEQYF.